The next 20 T cell receptor beta chains were all read from a single sample in a study of cytomegalovirus exposure and HLA in healthy donors. PCR employed 60 Vbeta and 13 Jbeta primers. Measured with immunoSEQ multiplex PCR; TCRdb has only the in-frame clones, and not every one. This sample has more than 85,000 clones, with about 80% found just once. Sequencing was performed on PBMCs. The source is a woman aged 50 to 60 in good health and CMV-seropositive.

This chain uses TRBV9 with TRBJ2-1; no definite D call. The CDR3 loop spans 16 amino acids. V was trimmed by 0 bases and J by 0 bases, leaving 10 bases between them. Germline loops: CDR1 SGDLS, CDR2 YYNGEE. Here the CDR3 reads CASSVGSTFSYNEQFF. DNA of the CDR3: TGTGCCAGCAGCGTAGGTTCGACTTTCTCCTACAATGAGCAGTTCTTC.

J is TRBJ2-5 and V is TRBV18; D is unresolved. The ends were cut back, 3 bases at V and 2 bases at J, with 7 bases in the middle. The germline CDR1 and CDR2 sequences are KGHSH and LQKENI. This CDR3 has 13 amino acids. The CDR3 region is CASSPQEQETQYF. CDR3 in DNA: TGTGCCAGCTCACCGCAGGAACAAGAGACCCAGTACTTC. The variable domain in full, completed from reference TRBV18 and TRBJ2-5, reads NAGVMQNPRHLVRRRGQEARLRCSPMKGHSHVYWYRQLPEEGLKFMVYLQKENIIDESGMPKERFSAEFPKEGPSILRIQQVVRGDSAAYFCASSPQEQETQYFGPGTRLLVL.

The J gene is TRBJ2-3, the V gene TRBV29-1, with 8 bases that match TRBD1. The CDR3 extends over 14 amino acids. From germline, CDR1 is SQVTM and CDR2 ANQGSEA. Trimming took 2 bases from V and 6 from J; bases not matched to a gene: 7. Here the CDR3 reads CSVEMDRVPDTQYF. Here the CDR3 DNA reads TGCAGCGTTGAAATGGACAGGGTCCCGGATACGCAGTATTTT.

J is TRBJ2-7 and V is TRBV7-2, with D possibly matching TRBD1 (6 bases). With 2 bases removed from V and 6 bases from J, the gap between germline ends came to 8 bases. The CDR3 covers 12 residues. CDR1 is SGHTA and CDR2 is FQGNSA in the germline V gene. The DNA of the CDR3 is TGTGCCAGCAGCTTAAGGGGGAGCGAGCAGTACTTC. Translation: CASSLRGSEQYF.

This clone was picked up a small number of times. The gene calls are TRBV5-4 and TRBJ2-1; 11 bases are shared with TRBD1. CDR3 size: 14 residues. Trimming removed 3 bases from V and 7 bases from J; junction bases left unmatched: 3. Germline CDR1 is SGHNT and CDR2 is YYREEE (reference sequence). The CDR3 DNA reads as TGTGCCAGCAGCTCGGACAGGGGGCGTAATGAGCAGTTCTTC. This sequence encodes CASSSDRGRNEQFF.

The CDR3 protein is CASSRSGNSYNEQFF. In nucleotides, the CDR3 is TGTGCCAGCAGCCGTAGCGGGAACTCCTACAATGAGCAGTTCTTC. The genes are TRBV5-4 and TRBJ2-1; 8 nucleotides match TRBD2. The germline V gene has CDR1 SGHNT and CDR2 YYREEE (reference sequence). V lost 4 bases, J lost 0 bases, and 3 bases stayed unmatched. CDR3 length equals 15 residues.

V is TRBV5-1 and J is TRBJ2-5; D may be TRBD2 (7 bases). V was trimmed by 6 bases and J by 4 bases, leaving 19 bases between them. CDR3 length equals 15 residues. The germline CDR1 and CDR2 sequences are SGHRS and YFSETQ. The CDR3 DNA follows: TGCGCCAGCACCTCTTTGGGGGGGCCAGGAGAGACCCAGTACTTC. As protein: CASTSLGGPGETQYF.

This chain joins TRBV4-3 and TRBJ1-1, with TRBD1 identical over 9 bases. Per the germline V gene, CDR1 is LGHNA and CDR2 is YSLEER. The CDR3 contains 13 residues. The V gene end was trimmed by 4 bases and the J gene end by 3 bases; junction bases not matched to a gene: 0. The CDR3 protein is CASSRQGDTEAFF. In nucleotides, the CDR3 is TGCGCCAGCAGCCGACAGGGGGACACTGAAGCTTTCTTT.

The chain has TRBV12-2 and TRBJ2-5; TRBD1 is the table's D call, not checked against the DNA. TRBV12-2 is classified as a pseudogene. This CDR3 is built from 16 residues. CDR3 sequence: CASRLGGTGGPETQYF. The CDR3, as DNA: TGTGCAAGTCGCTTAGGGGGGACAGGGGGTCCGGAGACCCAGTACTTC.

V is TRBV6-1 and J is TRBJ2-7, with D perhaps matching TRBD1 (6 bases). Trimming took off 2 bases at V and 3 bases at J, with 14 bases between the two ends. Germline V CDR1 and CDR2: MNHNS, SASEGT. The CDR3 is made up of 15 amino acids. CDR3 DNA sequence: TGTGCCAGCAGTGAAATCATGGGGGCAAACTACGAGCAGTACTTC. Its protein is CASSEIMGANYEQYF.

V gene TRBV5-5 combines with J gene TRBJ2-5; D may be TRBD2 (6 bases). CDR3 length: 16 residues. From germline, CDR1 is SGHKS and CDR2 YYEKEE (reference sequence). V was shortened by 7 bases and J by 0 bases, with 19 bases between the two germline ends. CDR3 residues: CASSVSPGDYQETQYF. CDR3 sequence (DNA): TGTGCCAGCTCCGTGTCTCCGGGAGACTACCAAGAGACCCAGTACTTC.

This chain connects TRBV9 to TRBJ2-1; 7 bases are shared with TRBD2. CDR1 is SGDLS, CDR2 YYNGEE, per germline. Trimming at V came to 1 base and at J to 6 bases, leaving 10 bases not matched to a gene. The CDR3 has 16 amino acids. The CDR3 here is CASSVFSGRRLNEQFF. For the CDR3, the DNA is TGTGCCAGCAGCGTATTTAGCGGGCGACGGCTCAATGAGCAGTTCTTC.

This chain connects TRBV10-3 to TRBJ1-2, with D unresolved. The CDR3 loop spans 13 amino acids. V was cut by 2 bases and J by 2 bases, with 6 bases left in between. The germline CDR1 and CDR2 sequences are ENHRY and SYGVKD. The CDR3 DNA sequence: TGTGCCATCAGTGAGCAACAAAACTATGGCTACACCTTC. Protein: CAISEQQNYGYTF.

This clone turned up a few times. The chain uses TRBV5-6 and TRBJ1-3, with a possible D match to TRBD1 (6 bases). The CDR3 runs 13 residues. The germline V gene encodes CDR1 SGHDT and CDR2 YYEEEE. Trimming shortened V by 3 bases and J by 4 bases, and 8 bases separated the two germline ends. CDR3 region: CASSSGQGNTIYF. The CDR3 nucleotides are TGTGCCAGCAGCTCCGGACAGGGAAACACCATATATTTT. Full variable domain (missing parts from reference TRBV5-6 and TRBJ1-3): DAGVTQSPTHLIKTRGQQVTLRCSPKSGHDTVSWYQQALGQGPQFIFQYYEEEERQRGNFPDRFSGHQFPNYSSELNVNALLLGDSALYLCASSSGQGNTIYFGEGSWLTVV.

V and J are TRBV11-1 and TRBJ1-6; D may be TRBD1 (6 bases). CDR3 length: 14 amino acids. Trimming removed 2 bases at V and 5 bases at J, with 7 bases between. Per germline, CDR1 SGHAT and CDR2 FQDESV (reference sequence). The CDR3 loop reads CASSLWDNNSPLHF. DNA of the CDR3: TGTGCCAGCAGCTTATGGGACAATAATTCACCCCTCCACTTT.

V and J are TRBV10-3 and TRBJ2-3; 9 bases match TRBD2. This CDR3 spans 15 amino acids. V shed 4 bases and J 2 bases; nucleotides not matched to a gene: 4. Germline CDR1 and CDR2: ENHRY and SYGVKD. In nucleotides, the CDR3 is TGTGCCATCAGTGGTCTAGCGGGACACACAGATACGCAGTATTTT. Amino acids: CAISGLAGHTDTQYF.

V and J are TRBV5-1 and TRBJ2-5; 10 positions match TRBD2. Germline V gene lookup returns CDR1 SGHRS and CDR2 YFSETQ. Trimming removed 0 bases from V and 1 base from J; junction bases left unmatched: 12. The length of the CDR3 is 19 residues. CDR3 loop: CASSLAAGVSGGFQETQYF. In DNA form, the CDR3 reads TGCGCCAGCAGCTTGGCCGCGGGGGTTAGCGGGGGGTTCCAAGAGACCCAGTACTTC.

This chain uses TRBV13 with TRBJ2-7; 9 nucleotides align to TRBD1. This CDR3 spans 15 amino acids. Germline CDR1 and CDR2: PRHDT and FYEKMQ (reference sequence). After removal of 6 bases from V and 1 base from J, the junction contained 7 bases not matched to a gene. CDR3 in amino acids: CASSAPGTGSYEQYF. CDR3 nucleotide sequence: TGTGCCAGCAGTGCCCCAGGGACAGGGTCCTACGAGCAGTACTTC.

The chain combines TRBV5-8 with TRBJ2-1; 13 nucleotides align to TRBD2. V was clipped by 4 bases and J by 4 bases; unmatched bases: 2. Germline lookup yields CDR1 SGHTS and CDR2 YDEGEE. The CDR3 runs 15 residues. For the CDR3, the DNA is TGTGCCAGCAGCCGGGGACTAGCGGGATACAATGAGCAGTTCTTC. Protein: CASSRGLAGYNEQFF.

This clone appeared a few times. The chain couples TRBV5-1 to TRBJ2-1; 11 nucleotides line up with TRBD1. CDR1 is SGHRS and CDR2 is YFSETQ in the germline V gene. After removal of 4 bases from V and 9 bases from J, the junction contained 6 bases not matched to a gene. The CDR3 extends over 14 amino acids. The DNA for the CDR3 is TGCGCCAGCAGCATCCCGGGACAGGGGGTTGAGCAGTTCTTC. This sequence encodes CASSIPGQGVEQFF.